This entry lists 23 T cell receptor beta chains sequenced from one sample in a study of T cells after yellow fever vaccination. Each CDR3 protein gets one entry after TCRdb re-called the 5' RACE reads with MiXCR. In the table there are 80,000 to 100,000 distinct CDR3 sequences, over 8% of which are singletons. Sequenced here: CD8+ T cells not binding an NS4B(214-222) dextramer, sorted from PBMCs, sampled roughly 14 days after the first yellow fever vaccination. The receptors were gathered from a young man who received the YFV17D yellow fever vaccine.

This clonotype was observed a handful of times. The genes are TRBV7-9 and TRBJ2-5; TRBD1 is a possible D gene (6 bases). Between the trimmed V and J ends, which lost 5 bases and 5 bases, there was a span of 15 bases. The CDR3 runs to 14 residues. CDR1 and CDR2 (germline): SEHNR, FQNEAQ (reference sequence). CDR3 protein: CASSPGPQGETQYF. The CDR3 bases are TGTGCCAGCAGCCCGGGACCTCAGGGGGAGACCCAGTACTTC.

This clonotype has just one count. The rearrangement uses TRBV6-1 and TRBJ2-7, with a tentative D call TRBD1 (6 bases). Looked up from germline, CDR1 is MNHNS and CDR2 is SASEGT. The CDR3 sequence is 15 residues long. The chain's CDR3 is CASSEGTGPTYEQCV. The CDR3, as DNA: TGTGCCAGCAGTGAGGGAACAGGGCCAACCTACGAGCAGTGCGTC.

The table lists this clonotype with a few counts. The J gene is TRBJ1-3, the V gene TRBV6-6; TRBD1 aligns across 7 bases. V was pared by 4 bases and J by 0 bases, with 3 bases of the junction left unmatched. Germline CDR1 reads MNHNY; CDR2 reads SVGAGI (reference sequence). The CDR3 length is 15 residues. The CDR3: CASSWGQNSGNTIYF. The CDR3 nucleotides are TGTGCCAGCAGTTGGGGACAGAACTCTGGAAACACCATATATTTT.

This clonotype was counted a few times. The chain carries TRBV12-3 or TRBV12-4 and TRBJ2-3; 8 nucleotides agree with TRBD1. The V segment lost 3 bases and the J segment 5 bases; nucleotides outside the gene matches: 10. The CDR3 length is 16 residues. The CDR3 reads CASSFLGGQEIDTQYF. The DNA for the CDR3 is TGTGCCAGCAGTTTTTTAGGGGGACAGGAAATAGATACGCAGTATTTT.

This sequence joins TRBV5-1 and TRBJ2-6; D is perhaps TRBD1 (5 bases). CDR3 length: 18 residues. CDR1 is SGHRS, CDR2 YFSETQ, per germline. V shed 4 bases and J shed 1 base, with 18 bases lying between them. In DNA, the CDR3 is TGCGCCAGCAGCACCCGTTTTGGGGCAAGGTCTGGGGCCAACGTCCTGACTTTC. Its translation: CASSTRFGARSGANVLTF.

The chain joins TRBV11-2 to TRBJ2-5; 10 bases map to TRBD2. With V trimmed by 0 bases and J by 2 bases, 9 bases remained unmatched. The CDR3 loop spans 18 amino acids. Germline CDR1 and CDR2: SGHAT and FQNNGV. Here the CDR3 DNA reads TGTGCCAGCAGCTTAGAGGTCCTAGCGGGGGTTTTTCAAGAGACCCAGTACTTC. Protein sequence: CASSLEVLAGVFQETQYF.

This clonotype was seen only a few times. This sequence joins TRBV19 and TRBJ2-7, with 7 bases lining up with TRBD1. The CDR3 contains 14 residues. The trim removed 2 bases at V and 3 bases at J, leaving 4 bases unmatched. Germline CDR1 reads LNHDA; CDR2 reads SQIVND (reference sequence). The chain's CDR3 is CASSIKGANYEQYF. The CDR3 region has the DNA TGTGCCAGTAGTATAAAGGGGGCTAACTACGAGCAGTACTTC.

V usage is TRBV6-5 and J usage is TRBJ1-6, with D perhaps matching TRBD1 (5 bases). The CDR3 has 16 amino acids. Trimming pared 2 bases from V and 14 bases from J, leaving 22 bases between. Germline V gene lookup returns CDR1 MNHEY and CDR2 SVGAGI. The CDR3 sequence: CASSYPPGGSLWALHF. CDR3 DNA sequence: TGTGCCAGCAGTTACCCGCCCGGGGGGTCCCTTTGGGCCCTCCACTTT.

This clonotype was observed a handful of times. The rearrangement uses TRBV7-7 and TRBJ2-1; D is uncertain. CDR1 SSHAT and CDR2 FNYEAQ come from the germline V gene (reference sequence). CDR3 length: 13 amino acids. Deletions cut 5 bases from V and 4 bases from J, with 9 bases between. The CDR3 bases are TGTGCCAGCAGCCTCAGCCAGTACAATGAGCAGTTCTTC. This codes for CASSLSQYNEQFF.

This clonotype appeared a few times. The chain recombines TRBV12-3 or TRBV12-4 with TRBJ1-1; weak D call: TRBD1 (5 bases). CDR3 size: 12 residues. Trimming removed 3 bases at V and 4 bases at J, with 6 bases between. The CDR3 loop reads CASSFGATEAFF. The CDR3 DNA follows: TGTGCCAGCAGTTTCGGGGCCACTGAAGCTTTCTTT.

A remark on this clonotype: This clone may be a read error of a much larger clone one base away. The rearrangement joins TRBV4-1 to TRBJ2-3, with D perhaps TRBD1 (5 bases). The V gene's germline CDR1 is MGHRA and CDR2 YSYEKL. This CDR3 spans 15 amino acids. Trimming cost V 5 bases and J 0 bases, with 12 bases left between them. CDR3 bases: TGCGCCAGCAGCAAGACAGCTTTTAGCACAGATACGCAGTATTTT. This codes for CASSKTAFSTDTQYF.

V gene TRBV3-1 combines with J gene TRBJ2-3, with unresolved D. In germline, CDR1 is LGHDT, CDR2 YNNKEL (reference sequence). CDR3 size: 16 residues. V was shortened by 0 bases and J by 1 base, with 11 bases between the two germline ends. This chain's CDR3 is CASSQERRSGTDTQYF. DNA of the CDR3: TGTGCCAGCAGCCAAGAGCGTCGGTCGGGCACAGATACGCAGTATTTT.

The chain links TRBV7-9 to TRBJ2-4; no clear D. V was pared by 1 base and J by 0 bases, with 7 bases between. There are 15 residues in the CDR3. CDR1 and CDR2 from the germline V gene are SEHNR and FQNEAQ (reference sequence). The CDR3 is CASSLVSGAKNIQYF. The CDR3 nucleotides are TGTGCCAGCAGCTTAGTATCGGGAGCCAAAAACATTCAGTACTTC. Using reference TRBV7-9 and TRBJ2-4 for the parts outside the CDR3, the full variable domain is DTGVSQNPRHKITKRGQNVTFRCDPISEHNRLYWYRQTLGQGPEFLTYFQNEAQLEKSRLLSDRFSAERPKGSFSTLEIQRTEQGDSAMYLCASSLVSGAKNIQYFGAGTRLSVL.

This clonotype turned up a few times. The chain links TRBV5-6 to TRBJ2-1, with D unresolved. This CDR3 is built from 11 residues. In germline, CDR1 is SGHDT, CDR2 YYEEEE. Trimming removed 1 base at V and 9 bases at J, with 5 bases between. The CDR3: CASSLLGEQFF. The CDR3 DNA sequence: TGTGCCAGCAGCTTGCTAGGTGAGCAGTTCTTC.

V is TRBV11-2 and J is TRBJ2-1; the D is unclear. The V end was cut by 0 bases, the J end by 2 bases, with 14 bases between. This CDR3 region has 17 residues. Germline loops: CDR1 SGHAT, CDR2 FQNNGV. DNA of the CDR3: TGTGCCAGCAGCTTAGACTTTAGGCAGACGACCTACAATGAGCAGTTCTTC. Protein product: CASSLDFRQTTYNEQFF.

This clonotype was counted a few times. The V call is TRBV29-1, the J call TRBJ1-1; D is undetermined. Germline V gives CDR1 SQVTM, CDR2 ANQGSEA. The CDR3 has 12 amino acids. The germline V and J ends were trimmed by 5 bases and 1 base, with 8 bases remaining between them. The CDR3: CSVRRQNTEAFF. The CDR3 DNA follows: TGCAGCGTTAGACGGCAGAACACTGAAGCTTTCTTT.

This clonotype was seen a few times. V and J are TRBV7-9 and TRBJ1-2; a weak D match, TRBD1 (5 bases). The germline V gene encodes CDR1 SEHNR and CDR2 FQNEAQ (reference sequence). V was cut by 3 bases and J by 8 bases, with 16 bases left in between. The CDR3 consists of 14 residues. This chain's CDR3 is CASSLVQGFIGYTF. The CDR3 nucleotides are TGTGCCAGCAGCTTGGTCCAGGGATTTATCGGCTACACCTTC.

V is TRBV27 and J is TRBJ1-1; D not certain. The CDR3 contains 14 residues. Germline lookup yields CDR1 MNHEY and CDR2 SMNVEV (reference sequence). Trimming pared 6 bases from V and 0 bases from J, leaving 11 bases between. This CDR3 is CASRAESMNTEAFF. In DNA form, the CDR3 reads TGTGCCAGCAGGGCGGAAAGCATGAACACTGAAGCTTTCTTT.

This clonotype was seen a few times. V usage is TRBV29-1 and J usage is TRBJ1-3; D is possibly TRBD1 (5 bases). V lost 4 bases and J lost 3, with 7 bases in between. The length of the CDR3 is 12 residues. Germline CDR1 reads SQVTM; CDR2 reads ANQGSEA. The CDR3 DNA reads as TGCAGCGTTGGGGGGTATGGAAACACCATATATTTT. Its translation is CSVGGYGNTIYF.

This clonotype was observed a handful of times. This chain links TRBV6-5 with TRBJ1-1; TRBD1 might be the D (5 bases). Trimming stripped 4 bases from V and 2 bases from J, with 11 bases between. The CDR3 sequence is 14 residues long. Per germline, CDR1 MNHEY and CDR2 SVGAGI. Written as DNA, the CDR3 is TGTGCCAGCAGTTCTTGGGGGGGAAACACTGAAGCTTTCTTT. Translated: CASSSWGGNTEAFF.

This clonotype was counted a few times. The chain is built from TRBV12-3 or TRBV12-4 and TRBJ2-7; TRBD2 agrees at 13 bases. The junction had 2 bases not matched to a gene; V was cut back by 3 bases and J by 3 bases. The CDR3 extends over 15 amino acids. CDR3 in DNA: TGTGCCAGCAGTTTTGGGACTAGCGGGGTCTACGAGCAGTACGTC. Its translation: CASSFGTSGVYEQYV.

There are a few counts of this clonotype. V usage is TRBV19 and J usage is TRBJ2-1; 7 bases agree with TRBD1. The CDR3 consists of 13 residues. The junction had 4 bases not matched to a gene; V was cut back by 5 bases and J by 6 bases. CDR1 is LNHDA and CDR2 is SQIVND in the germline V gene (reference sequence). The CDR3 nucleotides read TGTGCCAGTAGTCCACAGGGGACCAATGAGCAGTTCTTC. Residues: CASSPQGTNEQFF.

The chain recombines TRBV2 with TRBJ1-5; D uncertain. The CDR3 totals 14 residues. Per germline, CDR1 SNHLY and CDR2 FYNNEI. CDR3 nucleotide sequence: TGTACCATCTGGGTCCTGGGAAGCAATCAGCCCCAGCATTTT. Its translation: CTIWVLGSNQPQHF.